A selection of T cell receptor beta chains follows, all from one sample in a study of T cells in Graves' hyperthyroidism and ophthalmopathy. Each CDR3 protein is one row after TCRdb ran MiXCR on the multiplex PCR reads. The repertoire holds around 420,000 distinct CDR3 sequences, with 15% to 17% as singletons. What was sequenced was blood. The receptors come from a woman between 18 and 29 years old with Graves' hyperthyroidism. Both conserved end residues are part of each CDR3. Each record gives: CDR3 DNA, CDR3 protein, V gene, D gene, clone size, J gene. The D gene is left open where the match is weak. The size field is filled for only some rows; it gives once, few, many or a size class.

DNA: TGCAGCGTTGAGGAACCATCCTACGAGCAGTACTTC
CDR3: CSVEEPSYEQYF
V: TRBV29-1
D: NA
size: few
J: TRBJ2-7

DNA: TGTGCCACCAGTGGGGACATCCGGACAGGAGGCTACACCTTC
CDR3: CATSGDIRTGGYTF
V: TRBV15
D: TRBD1
size: many
J: TRBJ1-2

DNA: TGTGCCAGCACCCGCCCACCCCAAGAGACCCAGTACTTC
CDR3: CASTRPPQETQYF
V: TRBV11-2
D: NA
size: NA
J: TRBJ2-5

DNA: TGCGCCAGCAGTGAGGGTCTAGCGGGGTCCTACGAGCAGTACTTC
CDR3: CASSEGLAGSYEQYF
V: TRBV10-2
D: TRBD2
size: few
J: TRBJ2-7

DNA: TGTGCCACCAGTGATGCGCGGGAGAAGAGGTACAATGAGCAGTTCTTC
CDR3: CATSDAREKRYNEQFF
V: TRBV24-1
D: TRBD2
size: NA
J: TRBJ2-1

DNA: TGTGCCAGCAGCTACCGGGACATAGACAATGAGCAGTTCTTC
CDR3: CASSYRDIDNEQFF
V: TRBV11-2
D: NA
size: many
J: TRBJ2-1

DNA: TGCAGTGCTAGAAGCGGGGCGGCGACTGAAGCTTTCTTT
CDR3: CSARSGAATEAFF
V: TRBV20-1
D: NA
size: many
J: TRBJ1-1

DNA: TGCAGCGTTGGGACAGTTAACTACGAGCAGTACTTC
CDR3: CSVGTVNYEQYF
V: TRBV29-1
D: NA
size: few
J: TRBJ2-7

DNA: TGTGCCAGTATTTGGGGAAATACGCAGTATTTT
CDR3: CASIWGNTQYF
V: TRBV19
D: NA
size: NA
J: TRBJ2-3

DNA: TGTGCCAGCAGCCACCCGGGTGGGCAGGGATACAACATTCAGTACTTC
CDR3: CASSHPGGQGYNIQYF
V: TRBV12-3/TRBV12-4
D: NA
size: many
J: TRBJ2-4

DNA: TGTGCCAGCAGTTTGTTTACAGGGTCTGGCTACACCTTC
CDR3: CASSLFTGSGYTF
V: TRBV28
D: NA
size: many
J: TRBJ1-2

DNA: TGTGCCAGCAGCCCAAGTTCGTGGTATGACACCGGGGAGCTGTTTTTT
CDR3: CASSPSSWYDTGELFF
V: TRBV6-1
D: NA
size: many
J: TRBJ2-2

DNA: TGTGCCAGCAGCCCAAGTGACCTTCCAGAGACCCAGTACTTC
CDR3: CASSPSDLPETQYF
V: TRBV3-1
D: NA
size: many
J: TRBJ2-5

DNA: TGTGCCAGCAAATATCTAGCGGGCACCTACGAGCAGTACTTC
CDR3: CASKYLAGTYEQYF
V: TRBV2
D: TRBD2
size: many
J: TRBJ2-7

DNA: TGTGCCAGCAGCCCAAGACAGATGGGGTCCTATAATTCACCCCTCCACTTT
CDR3: CASSPRQMGSYNSPLHF
V: TRBV6-1
D: NA
size: many
J: TRBJ1-6

DNA: TGCAGCGTTGTGGGACAGGGGAAAGCGTACGAGCAGTACTTC
CDR3: CSVVGQGKAYEQYF
V: TRBV29-1
D: TRBD1
size: NA
J: TRBJ2-7

DNA: TGTGCCAGCAGTTTAGGAGGCGCGATCCCAGTTGGAAAACTGTTTTTT
CDR3: CASSLGGAIPVGKLFF
V: TRBV28
D: NA
size: many
J: TRBJ1-4

DNA: TGTGCCAGCAGCTTAGAGGGGGCGCTTTATGGCTACACCTTC
CDR3: CASSLEGALYGYTF
V: TRBV6-5
D: TRBD1
size: NA
J: TRBJ1-2

DNA: TGTGCCAGCAGTTTATCTCTGGCCGGGGAGCTGTTTTTT
CDR3: CASSLSLAGELFF
V: TRBV27
D: NA
size: many
J: TRBJ2-2

DNA: TGTGCCAGCAGTTTAAAAGCTTCCTGGAATGAAAAACTGTTTTTT
CDR3: CASSLKASWNEKLFF
V: TRBV12-3/TRBV12-4
D: NA
size: NA
J: TRBJ1-4

DNA: TGTGCCAGCAGCTCGATTCCGTTCGAGGGGGTGCGCAATGAGCAGTTCTTC
CDR3: CASSSIPFEGVRNEQFF
V: TRBV7-9
D: NA
size: few
J: TRBJ2-1

DNA: TGTGCCAGCAAGTCCACCGGGGTAGAGCCCTACAATGAGCAGTTCTTC
CDR3: CASKSTGVEPYNEQFF
V: TRBV6-2/TRBV6-3
D: NA
size: many
J: TRBJ2-1

DNA: TGCAGTGCTAGAGATCCGGGACAGGGTTTCGCCACTGAAGCTTTCTTT
CDR3: CSARDPGQGFATEAFF
V: TRBV20-1
D: TRBD1
size: many
J: TRBJ1-1

DNA: TGTGCCAGCAGCGTAGACAGGAGCACTGAAGCTTTCTTT
CDR3: CASSVDRSTEAFF
V: TRBV9
D: NA
size: few
J: TRBJ1-1

DNA: TGTGCCAGCAGCCAAGATGACGGAGGGGACAGGGGTGTTGGCTACACCTTC
CDR3: CASSQDDGGDRGVGYTF
V: TRBV4-2
D: TRBD1
size: NA
J: TRBJ1-2

DNA: TGTGCCAGCAGGGCCGGGGAGACCCAGTACTTC
CDR3: CASRAGETQYF
V: TRBV12-3/TRBV12-4
D: NA
size: few
J: TRBJ2-5

DNA: TGTGCCAGCCAAGAAGACACGGGAAACACCATATATTTT
CDR3: CASQEDTGNTIYF
V: TRBV2
D: NA
size: many
J: TRBJ1-3

DNA: TGTGCCAGCAGCCCCCGGACTAGCGGTATCTCCTACGAGCAGTACTTC
CDR3: CASSPRTSGISYEQYF
V: TRBV11-2
D: TRBD2
size: many
J: TRBJ2-7

DNA: TGTGCCAGCAGTGATCCCCTAGAAGACTCCTACGATGAGCAGTTCTTC
CDR3: CASSDPLEDSYDEQFF
V: TRBV2
D: NA
size: NA
J: TRBJ2-1

DNA: TGTGCCAGCAGCCAAGGTCTGGTGGGCTACACCTTC
CDR3: CASSQGLVGYTF
V: TRBV3-1
D: NA
size: many
J: TRBJ1-2

DNA: TGTGCCAGCAGCGAGGGGACAGCGGATGAAAAACTGTTTTTT
CDR3: CASSEGTADEKLFF
V: TRBV3-1
D: TRBD1
size: many
J: TRBJ1-4

DNA: TGCGCCAGCAGCTTGAGGCCAGGGGCTATGAACACTGAAGCTTTCTTT
CDR3: CASSLRPGAMNTEAFF
V: TRBV5-1
D: NA
size: many
J: TRBJ1-1

DNA: TGCAGTGCTTCAGGGGAAGGGGACACTGAAGCTTTCTTT
CDR3: CSASGEGDTEAFF
V: TRBV20-1
D: NA
size: few
J: TRBJ1-1

DNA: TGCAGTGCTAGAGATGAAGGGCCGTTCAATGAGCAGTTCTTC
CDR3: CSARDEGPFNEQFF
V: TRBV20-1
D: NA
size: NA
J: TRBJ2-1

DNA: TGCGCCAGCAGCTTTGAAATCGGTCAAGAGACCCAGTACTTC
CDR3: CASSFEIGQETQYF
V: TRBV5-1
D: NA
size: few
J: TRBJ2-5

DNA: TGTGCCAGCAGCCCGGGGGTCAGCTCCTACAATGAGCAGTTCTTC
CDR3: CASSPGVSSYNEQFF
V: TRBV12-3/TRBV12-4
D: NA
size: many
J: TRBJ2-1

DNA: TGCAGTGCTCGGTTAGGAGGGGTTGGGGAGACCCAGTACTTC
CDR3: CSARLGGVGETQYF
V: TRBV20-1
D: NA
size: many
J: TRBJ2-5

DNA: TGTGCCAGCAGCCCATACAGGGGAGACTATGGCTACACCTTC
CDR3: CASSPYRGDYGYTF
V: TRBV7-9
D: TRBD1
size: NA
J: TRBJ1-2

DNA: TGTGCCAGCAGCTTAGGCAGGGCGGGCGAGCAGTACTTC
CDR3: CASSLGRAGEQYF
V: TRBV7-6
D: NA
size: few
J: TRBJ2-7

DNA: TGTGCCAGCAATGGAATGAACACTGAAGCTTTCTTT
CDR3: CASNGMNTEAFF
V: TRBV11-2
D: NA
size: many
J: TRBJ1-1